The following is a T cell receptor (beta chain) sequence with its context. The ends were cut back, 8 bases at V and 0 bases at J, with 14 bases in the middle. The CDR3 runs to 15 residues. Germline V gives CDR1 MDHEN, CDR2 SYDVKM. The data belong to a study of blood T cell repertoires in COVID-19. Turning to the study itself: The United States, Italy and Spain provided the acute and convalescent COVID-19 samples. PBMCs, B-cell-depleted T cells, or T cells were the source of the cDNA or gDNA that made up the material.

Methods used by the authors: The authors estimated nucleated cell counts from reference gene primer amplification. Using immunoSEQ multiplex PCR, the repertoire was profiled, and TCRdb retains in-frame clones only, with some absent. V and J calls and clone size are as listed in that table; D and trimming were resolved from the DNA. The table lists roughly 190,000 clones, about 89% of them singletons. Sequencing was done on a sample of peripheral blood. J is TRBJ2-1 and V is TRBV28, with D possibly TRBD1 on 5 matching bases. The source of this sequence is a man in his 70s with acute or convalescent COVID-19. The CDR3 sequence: CASSRGTSSYNEQFF. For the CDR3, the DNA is TGTGCCAGCTCAAGGGGTACGAGCTCCTACAATGAGCAGTTCTTC.